This entry lists 5 T cell receptor beta chains sequenced from one sample in a study of response to subunit inactivated influenza vaccine. TCRdb called the RT-PCR reads again in MiXCR, with one record for every CDR3 protein. The sample comprises about 160,000 distinct CDR3 sequences, 11% of which are singletons, and around 12% rests with the top ten. This material consisted of non-naive T cells sorted from PBMCs, taken 40 to 50 days after vaccination. These receptors all come from a man between 45 and 60 years old who received an inactivated influenza vaccine.

The sample holds many counts of this clonotype. The rearrangement uses TRBV29-1 and TRBJ2-1, with D maybe TRBD2 (5 bases). Germline V gene data show CDR1 as SQVTM and CDR2 as ANQGSEA. The ends were cut back, 6 bases at V and 5 bases at J, with 14 bases in the middle. The CDR3 covers 13 residues. This CDR3 reads CSVRESYDNEQFF. The CDR3 nucleotides read TGCAGCGTAAGGGAGTCCTACGACAATGAGCAGTTCTTC.

There are many counts of this clonotype. V gene TRBV7-3 combines with J gene TRBJ2-2, with 7 bases lining up with TRBD2. This CDR3 is built from 15 residues. The V and J ends lost 2 bases and 0 bases, in that order; junction bases with no gene match: 0. The V gene's germline CDR1 is SGHTA and CDR2 FQGTGA. CDR3 region: CASSLLAANTGELFF. The CDR3 DNA follows: TGTGCCAGCAGCTTACTAGCGGCGAACACCGGGGAGCTGTTTTTT.

This clonotype showed up many times. This chain uses TRBV12-3 or TRBV12-4 with TRBJ2-7, with 9 bases that match TRBD1. The V segment lost 5 bases and the J segment 9 bases; nucleotides outside the gene matches: 14. CDR3 length: 15 amino acids. The CDR3 loop is CASSVTGTGPQGQYF. The CDR3 bases are TGTGCCAGCAGTGTCACCGGGACAGGGCCACAAGGGCAGTACTTC.

This clonotype appeared many times. The rearrangement joins TRBV12-3 or TRBV12-4 to TRBJ1-6; D remains ambiguous. This CDR3 spans 13 amino acids. V was trimmed by 5 bases and J by 9 bases, leaving 11 bases between them. CDR3: CASSRGTSSPLHF. The CDR3 region has the DNA TGTGCCAGCAGTCGGGGAACTAGTTCACCCCTCCACTTT.

This clonotype was seen many times. The chain links TRBV5-1 to TRBJ1-2, with D tentatively TRBD1 (6 bases). CDR1 is SGHRS, CDR2 YFSETQ, per germline. The V end was cut by 4 bases, the J end by 11 bases, with 15 bases between. This CDR3 has 12 amino acids. The CDR3 loop is CASSTGQRGYTF. CDR3 DNA sequence: TGCGCCAGCAGCACCGGACAGAGGGGGTACACCTTC.